In this sample, the clone carrying this T cell receptor beta chain turned up a few times. Preparation of the TCRbeta library was carried out with unique molecular identifiers. TCRdb re-analysed the PCR reads in MiXCR, keeping a single row per CDR3 protein. The sample carries approximately 97,000 distinct CDR3 sequences, about 5.6% recorded once. The data originate from a study of T-cell reconstitution after alpha-beta-depleted transplantation in children. Deletions cut 8 bases from V and 7 bases from J, with 15 bases between. CDR1 and CDR2 from the germline V gene are MDHEN and SYDVKM. The CDR3 has 12 residues.

The chain combines TRBV28 with TRBJ2-7; no firm D call. The clonotype was recovered from a female patient between 2 and 15 years old who had a stem cell transplant for Fanconi anemia, so the T cells may come from the graft donor. The sequences come from PBMCs, mostly from graft donor cells, collected 60 days after TCRalphabeta/CD19-depleted stem cell transplant. The CDR3 DNA follows: TGTGCCAGCGGACCTTATATCGGGGAGCAGTACTTC. It translates to CASGPYIGEQYF.